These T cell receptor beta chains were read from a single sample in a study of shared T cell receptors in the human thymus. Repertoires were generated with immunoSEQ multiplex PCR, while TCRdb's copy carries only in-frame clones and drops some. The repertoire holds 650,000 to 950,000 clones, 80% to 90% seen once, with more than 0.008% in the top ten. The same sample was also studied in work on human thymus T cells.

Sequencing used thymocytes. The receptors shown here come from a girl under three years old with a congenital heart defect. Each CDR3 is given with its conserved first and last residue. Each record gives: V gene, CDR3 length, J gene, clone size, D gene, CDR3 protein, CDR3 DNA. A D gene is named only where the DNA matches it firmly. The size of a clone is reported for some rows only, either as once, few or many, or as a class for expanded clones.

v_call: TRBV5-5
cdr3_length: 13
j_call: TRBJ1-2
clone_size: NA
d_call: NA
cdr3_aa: CASGVSPADGYTF
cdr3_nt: TGTGCCAGCGGCGTATCCCCCGCGGATGGCTACACCTTC

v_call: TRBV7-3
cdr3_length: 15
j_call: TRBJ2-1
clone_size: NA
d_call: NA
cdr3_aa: CASSLDSSSYNEQFF
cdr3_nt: TGTGCCAGCAGCTTGGACAGTAGCTCCTACAATGAGCAGTTCTTC

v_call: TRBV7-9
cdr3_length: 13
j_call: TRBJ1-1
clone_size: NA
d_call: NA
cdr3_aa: CASSLGLGSEAFF
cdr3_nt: TGTGCCAGCAGCTTAGGTTTGGGCTCCGAAGCTTTCTTT

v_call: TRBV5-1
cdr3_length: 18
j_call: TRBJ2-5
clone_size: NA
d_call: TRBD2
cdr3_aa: CASSKRILAGGSQETQYF
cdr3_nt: TGCGCCAGCAGCAAGAGGATTCTAGCGGGGGGGAGCCAAGAGACCCAGTACTTC

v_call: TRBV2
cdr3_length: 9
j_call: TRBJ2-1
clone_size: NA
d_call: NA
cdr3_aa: CAQGYEQFF
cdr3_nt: TGTGCCCAGGGCTATGAGCAGTTCTTC

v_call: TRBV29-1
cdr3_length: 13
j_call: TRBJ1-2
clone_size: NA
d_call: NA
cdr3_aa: CSVPGEREYGYTF
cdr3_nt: TGCAGCGTGCCCGGGGAGAGGGAGTATGGCTACACCTTC

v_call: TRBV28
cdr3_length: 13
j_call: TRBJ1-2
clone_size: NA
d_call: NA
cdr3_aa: CASRNQGNYGYTF
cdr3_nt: TGTGCCAGCAGGAATCAGGGGAACTATGGCTACACCTTC

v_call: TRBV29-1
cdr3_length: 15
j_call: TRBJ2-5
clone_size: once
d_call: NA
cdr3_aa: CSVAYLRPTLETQYF
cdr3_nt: TGCAGCGTTGCTTATCTGCGACCGACATTGGAGACCCAGTACTTC

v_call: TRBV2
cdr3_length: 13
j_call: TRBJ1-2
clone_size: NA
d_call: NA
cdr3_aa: CVPLGKGRDGYTF
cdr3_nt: TGTGTCCCCCTGGGGAAGGGGAGGGATGGCTACACCTTC

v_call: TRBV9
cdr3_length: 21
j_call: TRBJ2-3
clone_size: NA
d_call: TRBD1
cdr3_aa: CASSVGGGTGRPTHSTDTQYF
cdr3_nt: TGTGCCAGCAGCGTAGGAGGCGGGACAGGGCGTCCCACCCATTCCACAGATACGCAGTATTTT

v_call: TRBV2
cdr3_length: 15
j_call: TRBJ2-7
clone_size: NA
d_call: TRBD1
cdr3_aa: CASSNHRDSSYEQYF
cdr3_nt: TGTGCCAGCAGTAACCACCGGGACAGCTCCTACGAGCAGTACTTC

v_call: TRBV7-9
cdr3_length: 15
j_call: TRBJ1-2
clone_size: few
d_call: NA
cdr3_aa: CASSLARGRPYGYTF
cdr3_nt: TGTGCCAGCAGCTTAGCGCGGGGACGGCCCTATGGCTACACCTTC

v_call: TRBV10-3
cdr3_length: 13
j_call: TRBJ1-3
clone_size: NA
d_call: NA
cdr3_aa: CAIDEGVGNTIYF
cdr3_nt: TGTGCCATCGATGAGGGTGTCGGAAACACCATATATTTT

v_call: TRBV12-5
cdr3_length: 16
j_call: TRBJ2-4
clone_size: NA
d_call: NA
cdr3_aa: CASGLVGTSSKNIQYF
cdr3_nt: TGTGCTAGTGGTTTGGTTGGGACTTCATCCAAAAACATTCAGTACTTC

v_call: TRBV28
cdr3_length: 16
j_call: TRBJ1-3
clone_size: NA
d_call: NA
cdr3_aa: CASSLSPGFHDSSIYF
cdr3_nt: TGTGCCAGCAGTTTAAGTCCAGGGTTTCATGATTCCTCCATATATTTT

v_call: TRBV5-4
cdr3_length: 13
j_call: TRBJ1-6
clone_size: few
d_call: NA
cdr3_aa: CASSLSGDSPLHF
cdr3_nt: TGTGCCAGCAGCTTGTCGGGGGACTCACCCCTCCACTTT

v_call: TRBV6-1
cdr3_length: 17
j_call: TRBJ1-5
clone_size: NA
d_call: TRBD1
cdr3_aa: CASREPQGTYSNQPQHF
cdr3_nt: TGTGCCAGCAGGGAACCACAGGGGACCTATAGCAATCAGCCCCAGCATTTT

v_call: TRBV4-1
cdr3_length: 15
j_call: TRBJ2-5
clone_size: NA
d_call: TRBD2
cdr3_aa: CASSHGTSGQETQYF
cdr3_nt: TGCGCCAGCAGCCACGGGACTAGCGGCCAAGAGACCCAGTACTTC

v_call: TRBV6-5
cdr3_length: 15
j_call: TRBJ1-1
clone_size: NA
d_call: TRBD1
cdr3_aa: CASRHYRGLITEAFF
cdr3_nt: TGTGCCAGCAGGCACTACAGGGGGCTTATCACTGAAGCTTTCTTT

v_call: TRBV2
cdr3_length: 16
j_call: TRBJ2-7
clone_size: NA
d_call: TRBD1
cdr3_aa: CASSVGTGREPYEQYF
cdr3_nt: TGTGCCAGCAGTGTCGGGACAGGACGAGAGCCCTACGAGCAGTACTTC

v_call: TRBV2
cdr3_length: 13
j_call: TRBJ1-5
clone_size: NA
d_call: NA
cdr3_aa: CASRIKQGDRGHF
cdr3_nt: TGTGCCAGCAGGATAAAACAGGGCGACCGGGGGCATTTT

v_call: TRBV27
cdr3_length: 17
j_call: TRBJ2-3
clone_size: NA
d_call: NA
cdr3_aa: CASSDQGLKHDADTQYF
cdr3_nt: TGTGCCAGCAGCGACCAGGGACTTAAGCACGATGCAGATACGCAGTATTTT

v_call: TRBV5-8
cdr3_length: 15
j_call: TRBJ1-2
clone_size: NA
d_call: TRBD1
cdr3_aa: CASSASGTGSNGYTF
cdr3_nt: TGTGCCAGCAGCGCCTCCGGGACAGGGTCTAATGGCTACACCTTC

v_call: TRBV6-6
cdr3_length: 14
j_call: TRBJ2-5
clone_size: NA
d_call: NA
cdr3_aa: CASSTPRVGETQYF
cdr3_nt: TGTGCCAGCAGTACTCCCCGGGTTGGGGAGACCCAGTACTTC

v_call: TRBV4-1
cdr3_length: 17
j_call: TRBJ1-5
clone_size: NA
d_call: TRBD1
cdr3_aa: CASSQGPLPTGIQPQHF
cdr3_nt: TGCGCCAGCAGCCAAGGCCCCCTCCCGACAGGGATTCAGCCCCAGCATTTT

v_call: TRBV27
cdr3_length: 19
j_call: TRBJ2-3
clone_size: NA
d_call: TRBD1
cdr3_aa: CASSLRPPTGVKDTDTQYF
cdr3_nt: TGTGCCAGCAGTTTACGCCCCCCCACAGGGGTAAAGGACACAGATACGCAGTATTTT

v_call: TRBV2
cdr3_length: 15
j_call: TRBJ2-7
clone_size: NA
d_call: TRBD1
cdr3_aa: CASSHGTGGPYEQYF
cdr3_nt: TGTGCCAGCAGCCACGGGACAGGGGGACCCTACGAGCAGTACTTC

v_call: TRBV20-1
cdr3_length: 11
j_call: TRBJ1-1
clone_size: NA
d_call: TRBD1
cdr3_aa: CSALGQGATFF
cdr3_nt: TGCAGTGCTCTTGGACAGGGGGCAACTTTCTTT

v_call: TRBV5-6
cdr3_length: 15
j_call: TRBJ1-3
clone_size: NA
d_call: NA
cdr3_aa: CASSPFAGFGNTIYF
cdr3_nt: TGTGCCAGCAGCCCATTTGCGGGGTTCGGAAACACCATATATTTT

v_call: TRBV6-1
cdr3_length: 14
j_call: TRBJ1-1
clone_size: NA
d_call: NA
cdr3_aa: CASSEALNRSKAFF
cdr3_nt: TGTGCCAGCAGTGAAGCCTTGAACAGGTCGAAAGCTTTCTTT

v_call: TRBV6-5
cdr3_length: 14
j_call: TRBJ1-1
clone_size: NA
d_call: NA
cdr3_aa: CASRKGGARTEAFF
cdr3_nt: TGTGCCAGCAGGAAAGGGGGGGCTCGGACTGAAGCTTTCTTT

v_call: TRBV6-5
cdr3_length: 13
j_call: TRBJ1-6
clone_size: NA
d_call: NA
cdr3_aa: CASGSTDHSPLHF
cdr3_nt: TGTGCCAGCGGGAGTACAGATCATTCACCCCTCCACTTT

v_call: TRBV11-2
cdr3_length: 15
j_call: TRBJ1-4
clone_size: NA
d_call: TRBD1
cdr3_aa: CASSPTGTGWEKLFF
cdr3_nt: TGTGCCAGCAGCCCGACGGGGACAGGTTGGGAAAAACTGTTTTTT

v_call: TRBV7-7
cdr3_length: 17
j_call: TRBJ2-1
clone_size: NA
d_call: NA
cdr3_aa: CASSLGEDNIGLNEQFF
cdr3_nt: TGTGCTAGCAGCTTAGGGGAGGACAATATTGGGCTCAATGAGCAGTTCTTC

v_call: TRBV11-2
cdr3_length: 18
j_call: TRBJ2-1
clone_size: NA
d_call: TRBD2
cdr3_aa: CASSVPGLPKNPYNEQFF
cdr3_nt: TGTGCCAGCAGCGTACCGGGACTACCGAAAAACCCCTACAATGAGCAGTTCTTC

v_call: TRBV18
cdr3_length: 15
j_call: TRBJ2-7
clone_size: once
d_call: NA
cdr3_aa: CASSPYREGPYEQYF
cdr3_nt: TGTGCCAGCTCACCCTACAGGGAAGGTCCCTACGAGCAGTACTTC

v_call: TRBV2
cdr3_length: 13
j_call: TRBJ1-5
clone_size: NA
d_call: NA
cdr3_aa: CASSGERDQPQHF
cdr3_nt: TGTGCCAGCAGTGGAGAACGAGATCAGCCCCAGCATTTT

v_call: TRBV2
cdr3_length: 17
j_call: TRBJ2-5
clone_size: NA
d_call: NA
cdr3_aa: CASNPDFGAPGEETQYF
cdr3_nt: TGTGCCAGCAACCCGGATTTTGGGGCCCCGGGGGAAGAGACCCAGTACTTC

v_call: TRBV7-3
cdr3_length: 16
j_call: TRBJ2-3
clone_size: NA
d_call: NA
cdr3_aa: CASSYSASVSTDTQYF
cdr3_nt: TGTGCCAGCAGCTATTCGGCTAGCGTAAGCACAGATACGCAGTATTTT

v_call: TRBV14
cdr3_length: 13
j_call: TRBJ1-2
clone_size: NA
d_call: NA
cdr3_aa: CASSQGGFYGYTF
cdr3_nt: TGTGCCAGCAGCCAAGGGGGCTTCTATGGCTACACCTTC

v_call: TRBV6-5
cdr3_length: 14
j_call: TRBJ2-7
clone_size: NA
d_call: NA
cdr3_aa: CASRQWKESYEQYF
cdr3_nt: TGTGCCAGCAGACAATGGAAGGAGTCCTACGAGCAGTACTTC

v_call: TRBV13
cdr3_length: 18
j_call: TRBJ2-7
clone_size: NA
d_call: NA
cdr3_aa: CASSLGSSLWDIRDEQYF
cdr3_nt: TGTGCCAGCAGCTTAGGGTCCTCGTTGTGGGACATAAGAGACGAGCAGTACTTC

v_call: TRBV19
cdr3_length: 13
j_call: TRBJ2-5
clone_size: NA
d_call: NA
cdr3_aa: CATQGGWQETQYF
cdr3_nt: TGTGCCACCCAGGGGGGTTGGCAAGAGACCCAGTACTTC

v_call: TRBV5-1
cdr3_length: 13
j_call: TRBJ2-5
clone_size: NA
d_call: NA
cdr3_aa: CASRGGRSETQYF
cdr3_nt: TGCGCCAGCCGAGGGGGACGGAGTGAGACCCAGTACTTC

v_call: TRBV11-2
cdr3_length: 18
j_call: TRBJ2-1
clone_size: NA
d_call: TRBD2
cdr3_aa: CASSLDQARGGPAHEQFF
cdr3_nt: TGTGCCAGCAGCTTAGATCAAGCGCGGGGGGGCCCAGCACATGAGCAGTTCTTC

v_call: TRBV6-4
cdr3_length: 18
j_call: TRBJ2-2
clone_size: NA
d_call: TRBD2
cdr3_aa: CASSEFWTSGPNTGELFF
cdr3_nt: TGTGCCAGCAGTGAGTTTTGGACTAGCGGGCCCAACACCGGGGAGCTGTTTTTT

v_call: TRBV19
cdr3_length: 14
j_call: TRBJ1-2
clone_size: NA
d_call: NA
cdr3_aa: CASIKRGGDGGYTF
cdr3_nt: TGTGCCAGTATAAAGAGAGGGGGTGACGGTGGCTACACCTTC